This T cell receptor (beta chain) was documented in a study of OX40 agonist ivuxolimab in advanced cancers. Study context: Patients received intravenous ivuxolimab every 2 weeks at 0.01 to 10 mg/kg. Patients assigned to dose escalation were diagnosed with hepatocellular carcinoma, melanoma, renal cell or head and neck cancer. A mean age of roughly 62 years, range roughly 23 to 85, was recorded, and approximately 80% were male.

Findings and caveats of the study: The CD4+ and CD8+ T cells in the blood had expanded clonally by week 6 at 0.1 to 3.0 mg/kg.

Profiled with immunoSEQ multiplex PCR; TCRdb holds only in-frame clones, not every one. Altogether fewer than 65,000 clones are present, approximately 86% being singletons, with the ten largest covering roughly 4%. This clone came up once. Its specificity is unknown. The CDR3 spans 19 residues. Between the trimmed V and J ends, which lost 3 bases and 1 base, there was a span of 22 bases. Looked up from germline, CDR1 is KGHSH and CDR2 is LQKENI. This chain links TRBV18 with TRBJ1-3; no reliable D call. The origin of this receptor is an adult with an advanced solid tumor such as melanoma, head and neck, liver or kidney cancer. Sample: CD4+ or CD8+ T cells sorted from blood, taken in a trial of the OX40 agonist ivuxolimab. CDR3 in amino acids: CASSPLNHPRLPSGNTIYF. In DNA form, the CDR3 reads TGTGCCAGCTCACCCCTTAACCACCCTCGACTCCCGTCTGGAAACACCATATATTTT. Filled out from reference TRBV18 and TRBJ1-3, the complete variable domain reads NAGVMQNPRHLVRRRGQEARLRCSPMKGHSHVYWYRQLPEEGLKFMVYLQKENIIDESGMPKERFSAEFPKEGPSILRIQQVVRGDSAAYFCASSPLNHPRLPSGNTIYFGEGSWLTVV.